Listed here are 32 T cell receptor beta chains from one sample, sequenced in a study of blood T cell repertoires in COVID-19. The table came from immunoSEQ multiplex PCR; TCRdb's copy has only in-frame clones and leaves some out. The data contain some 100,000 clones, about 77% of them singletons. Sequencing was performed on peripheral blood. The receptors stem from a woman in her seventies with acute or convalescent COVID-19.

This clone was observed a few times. The CDR3, as DNA: TGTGCCAGCAGTCCACAGGGGGCCGGGACTGAAGCTTTCTTT. Translating gives CASSPQGAGTEAFF. The J gene is TRBJ1-1, the V gene TRBV6-2 or TRBV6-3, with 9 bases that match TRBD1. The CDR3 totals 14 residues. Germline V CDR1 and CDR2: MNHEY, SVGEGT. Trimming removed 5 bases from V and 5 bases from J; junction bases left unmatched: 6.

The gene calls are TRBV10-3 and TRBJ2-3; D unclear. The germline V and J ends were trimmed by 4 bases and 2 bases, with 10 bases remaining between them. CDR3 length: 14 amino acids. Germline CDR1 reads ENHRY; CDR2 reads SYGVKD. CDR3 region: CAISVPESTDTQYF. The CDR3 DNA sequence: TGTGCCATCAGTGTGCCGGAGTCCACAGATACGCAGTATTTT.

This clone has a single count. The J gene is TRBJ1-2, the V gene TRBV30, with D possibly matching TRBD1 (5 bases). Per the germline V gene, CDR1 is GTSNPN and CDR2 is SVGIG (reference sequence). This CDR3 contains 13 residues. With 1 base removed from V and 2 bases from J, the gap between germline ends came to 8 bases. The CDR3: CAWSAGRNYGYTF. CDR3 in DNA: TGTGCCTGGAGTGCAGGGCGCAACTATGGCTACACCTTC.

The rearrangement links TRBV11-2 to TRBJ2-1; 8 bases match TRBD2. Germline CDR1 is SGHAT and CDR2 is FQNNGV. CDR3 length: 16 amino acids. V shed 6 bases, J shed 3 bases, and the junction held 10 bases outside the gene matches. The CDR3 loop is CASRPNGGAIYNEQFF. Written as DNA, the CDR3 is TGTGCCAGCAGGCCCAACGGGGGGGCGATCTACAATGAGCAGTTCTTC.

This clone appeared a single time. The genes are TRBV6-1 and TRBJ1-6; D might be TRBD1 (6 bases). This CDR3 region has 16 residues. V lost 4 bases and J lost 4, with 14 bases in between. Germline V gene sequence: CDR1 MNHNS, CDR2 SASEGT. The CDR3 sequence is CASSVSQGIYNSPLHF. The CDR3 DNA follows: TGTGCCAGCAGTGTATCCCAGGGGATTTATAATTCACCCCTCCACTTT.

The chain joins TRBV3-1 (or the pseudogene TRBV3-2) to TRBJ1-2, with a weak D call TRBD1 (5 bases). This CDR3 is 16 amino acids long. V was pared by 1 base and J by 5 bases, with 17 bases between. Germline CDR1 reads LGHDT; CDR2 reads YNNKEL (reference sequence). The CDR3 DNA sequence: TGTGCCAGCAGCCAAGCGTTCTTGGGGGGGGGATATGGCTACACCTTC. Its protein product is CASSQAFLGGGYGYTF.

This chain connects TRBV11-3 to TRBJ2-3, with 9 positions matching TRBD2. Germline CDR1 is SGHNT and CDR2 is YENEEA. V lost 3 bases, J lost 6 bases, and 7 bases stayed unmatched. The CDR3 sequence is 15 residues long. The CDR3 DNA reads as TGTGCCAGCAGCTTTGGCGGGGGGGCTAGGGATACGCAGTATTTT. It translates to CASSFGGGARDTQYF. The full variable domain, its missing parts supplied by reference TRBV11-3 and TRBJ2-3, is EAGVVQSPRYKIIEKKQPVAFWCNPISGHNTLYWYLQNLGQGPELLIRYENEEAVDDSQLPKDRFSAERLKGVDSTLKIQPAELGDSAVYLCASSFGGGARDTQYFGPGTRLTVL.

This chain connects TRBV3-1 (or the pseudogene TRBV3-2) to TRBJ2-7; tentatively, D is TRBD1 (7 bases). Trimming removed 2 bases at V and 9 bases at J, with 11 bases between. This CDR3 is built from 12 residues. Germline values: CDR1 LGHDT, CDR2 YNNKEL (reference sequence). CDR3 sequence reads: CASSQSGGGQYV. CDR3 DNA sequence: TGTGCCAGCAGCCAATCAGGGGGAGGGCAGTACGTC.

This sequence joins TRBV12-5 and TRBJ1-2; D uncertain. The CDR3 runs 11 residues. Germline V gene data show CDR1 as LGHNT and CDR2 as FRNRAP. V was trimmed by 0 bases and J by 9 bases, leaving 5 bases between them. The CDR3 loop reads CASGLVQSYTF. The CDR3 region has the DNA TGTGCTAGTGGTTTGGTCCAGAGCTACACCTTC.

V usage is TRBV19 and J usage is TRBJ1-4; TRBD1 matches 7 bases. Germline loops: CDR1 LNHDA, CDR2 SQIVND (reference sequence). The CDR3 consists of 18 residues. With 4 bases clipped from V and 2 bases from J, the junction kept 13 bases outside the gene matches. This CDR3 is CASSNGGDRKVTNEKLFF. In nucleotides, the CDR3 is TGTGCCAGTAGTAACGGAGGGGACAGAAAGGTGACTAATGAAAAACTGTTTTTT. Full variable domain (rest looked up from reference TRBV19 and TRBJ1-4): DGGITQSPKYLFRKEGQNVTLSCEQNLNHDAMYWYRQDPGQGLRLIYYSQIVNDFQKGDIAEGYSVSREKKESFPLTVTSAQKNPTAFYLCASSNGGDRKVTNEKLFFGSGTQLSVL.

CDR3 region: CASSLGGQAYNEQFF. Written as DNA, the CDR3 is TGTGCCAGCAGCTTAGGAGGACAGGCCTACAATGAGCAGTTCTTC. The chain combines TRBV5-4 with TRBJ2-1, with 7 bases identical to TRBD1. Trimming removed 2 bases from V and 2 bases from J; junction bases left unmatched: 4. CDR3 length equals 15 residues. Germline assignment: CDR1 SGHNT and CDR2 YYREEE (reference sequence).

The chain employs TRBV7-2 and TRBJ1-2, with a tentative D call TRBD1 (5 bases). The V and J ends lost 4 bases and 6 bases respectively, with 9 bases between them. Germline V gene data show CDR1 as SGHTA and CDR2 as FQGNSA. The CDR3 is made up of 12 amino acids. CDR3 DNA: TGTGCCAGCAGCTCCAGGGCCCATGGCTACACCTTC. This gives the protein CASSSRAHGYTF.

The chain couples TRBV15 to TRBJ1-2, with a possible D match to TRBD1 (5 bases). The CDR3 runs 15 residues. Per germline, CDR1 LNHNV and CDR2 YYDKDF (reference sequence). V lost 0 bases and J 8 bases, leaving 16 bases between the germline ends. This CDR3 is CATSRDRGTVSGYTF. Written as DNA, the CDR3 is TGTGCCACCAGCAGAGATCGCGGGACGGTGTCGGGCTACACCTTC. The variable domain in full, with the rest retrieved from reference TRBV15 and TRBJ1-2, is DAMVIQNPRYQVTQFGKPVTLSCSQTLNHNVMYWYQQKSSQAPKLLFHYYDKDFNNEADTPDNFQSRRPNTSFCFLDIRSPGLGDTAMYLCATSRDRGTVSGYTFGSGTRLTVV.

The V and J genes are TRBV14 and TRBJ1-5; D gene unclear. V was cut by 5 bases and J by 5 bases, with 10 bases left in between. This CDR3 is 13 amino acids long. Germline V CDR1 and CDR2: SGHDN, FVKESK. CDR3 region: CASSISRDQPQHF. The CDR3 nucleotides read TGTGCCAGCAGCATATCACGGGATCAGCCCCAGCATTTT.

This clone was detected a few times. The CDR3 coding sequence is TGTGCCAGCTCACCGGCTCCCCGGGACAGTAACACCATATATTTT. The encoded protein is CASSPAPRDSNTIYF. The chain recombines TRBV18 with TRBJ1-3, with 7 bases lining up with TRBD1. J gave up 7 bases and V 3 bases, and 9 bases lay outside the gene matches. This CDR3 has 15 amino acids. Germline CDR1 reads KGHSH; CDR2 reads LQKENI.

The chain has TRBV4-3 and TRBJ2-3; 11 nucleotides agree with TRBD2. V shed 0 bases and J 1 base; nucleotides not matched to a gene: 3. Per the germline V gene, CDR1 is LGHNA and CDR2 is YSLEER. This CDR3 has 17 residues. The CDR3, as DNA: TGCGCCAGCAGCCAAGAACCGACTAGCGGGGGCACAGATACGCAGTATTTT. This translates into CASSQEPTSGGTDTQYF.

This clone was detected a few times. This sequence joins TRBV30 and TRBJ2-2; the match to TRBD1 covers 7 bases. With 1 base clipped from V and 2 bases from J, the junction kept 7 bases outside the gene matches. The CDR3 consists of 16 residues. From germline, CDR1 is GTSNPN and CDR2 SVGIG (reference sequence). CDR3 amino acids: CAWSEDRATNTGELFF. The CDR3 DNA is TGTGCCTGGAGTGAAGACAGGGCTACTAACACCGGGGAGCTGTTTTTT.

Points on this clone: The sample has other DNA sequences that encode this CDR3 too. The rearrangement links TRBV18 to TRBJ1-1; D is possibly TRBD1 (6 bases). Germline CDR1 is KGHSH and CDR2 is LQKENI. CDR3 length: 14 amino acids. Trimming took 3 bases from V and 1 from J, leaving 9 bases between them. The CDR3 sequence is CASSPGRGNTEAFF. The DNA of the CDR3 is TGTGCCAGCTCACCGGGCAGGGGGAACACTGAAGCTTTCTTT.

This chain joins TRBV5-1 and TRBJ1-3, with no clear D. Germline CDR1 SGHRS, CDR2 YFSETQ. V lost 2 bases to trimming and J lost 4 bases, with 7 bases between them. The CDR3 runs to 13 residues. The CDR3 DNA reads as TGCGCCAGCAGCTTACAGCCCGGAAACACCATATATTTT. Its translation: CASSLQPGNTIYF. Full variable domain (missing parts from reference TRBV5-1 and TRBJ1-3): KAGVTQTPRYLIKTRGQQVTLSCSPISGHRSVSWYQQTPGQGLQFLFEYFSETQRNKGNFPGRFSGRQFSNSRSEMNVSTLELGDSALYLCASSLQPGNTIYFGEGSWLTVV.

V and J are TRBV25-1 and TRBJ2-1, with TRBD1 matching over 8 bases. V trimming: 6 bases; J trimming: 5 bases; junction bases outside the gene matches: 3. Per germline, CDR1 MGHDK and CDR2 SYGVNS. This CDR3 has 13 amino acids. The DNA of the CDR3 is TGTGCCAGCAGGCAGACAGGGGACAATGAGCAGTTCTTC. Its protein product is CASRQTGDNEQFF.

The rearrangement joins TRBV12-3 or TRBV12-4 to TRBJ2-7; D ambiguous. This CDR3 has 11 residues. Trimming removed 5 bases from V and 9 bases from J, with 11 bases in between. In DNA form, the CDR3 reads TGTGCCAGCAGTGCACAGTCAGGGCAGTACTTC. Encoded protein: CASSAQSGQYF.

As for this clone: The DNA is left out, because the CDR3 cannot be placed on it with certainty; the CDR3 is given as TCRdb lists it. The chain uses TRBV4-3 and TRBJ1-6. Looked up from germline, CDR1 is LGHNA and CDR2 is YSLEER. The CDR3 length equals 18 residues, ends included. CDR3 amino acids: CASSQTFGNGAYNSPLHF.

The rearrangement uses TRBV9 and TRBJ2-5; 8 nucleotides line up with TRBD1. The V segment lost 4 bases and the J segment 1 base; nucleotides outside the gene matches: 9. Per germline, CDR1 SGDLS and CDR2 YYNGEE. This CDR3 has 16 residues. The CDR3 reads CASSNGDRGLQETQYF. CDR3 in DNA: TGTGCCAGCAGCAATGGAGACAGGGGACTCCAAGAGACCCAGTACTTC.

CDR3 sequence (DNA): TGTGCCAGCAGCCCTAGGGGGAGCACGAACACCGGGGAGCTGTTTTTT. Translated: CASSPRGSTNTGELFF. The V call is TRBV7-6, the J call TRBJ2-2; a possible D gene is TRBD1 (6 bases). V shed 5 bases and J shed 0 bases, with 13 bases lying between them. CDR3 length equals 16 residues. CDR1 SGHVS and CDR2 FNYEAQ come from the germline V gene. Supplemented by reference TRBV7-6 and TRBJ2-2, the full variable domain reads GAGVSQSPRYKVTKRGQDVALRCDPISGHVSLYWYRQALGQGPEFLTYFNYEAQQDKSGLPNDRFSAERPEGSISTLTIQRTEQRDSAMYRCASSPRGSTNTGELFFGEGSRLTVL.

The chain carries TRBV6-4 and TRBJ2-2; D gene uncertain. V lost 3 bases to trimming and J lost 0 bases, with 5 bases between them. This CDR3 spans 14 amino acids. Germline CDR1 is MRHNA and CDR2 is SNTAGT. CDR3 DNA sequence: TGTGCCAGCAGTGATTCCGCGAACACCGGGGAGCTGTTTTTT. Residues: CASSDSANTGELFF.

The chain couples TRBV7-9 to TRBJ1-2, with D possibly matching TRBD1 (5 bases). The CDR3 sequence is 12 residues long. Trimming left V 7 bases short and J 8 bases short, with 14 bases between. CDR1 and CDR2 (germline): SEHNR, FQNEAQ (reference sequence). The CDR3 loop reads CASIGQSLGYTF. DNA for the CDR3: TGTGCCAGCATCGGACAATCGCTCGGCTACACCTTC.

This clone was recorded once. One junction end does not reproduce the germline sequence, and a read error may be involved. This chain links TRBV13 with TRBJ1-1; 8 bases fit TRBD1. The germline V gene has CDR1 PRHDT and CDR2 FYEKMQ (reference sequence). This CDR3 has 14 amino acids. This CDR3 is CASRPGQGAGQHLF. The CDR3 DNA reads TGTGCCAGCAGGCCTGGACAGGGCGCCGGCCAGCATCTCTTT.

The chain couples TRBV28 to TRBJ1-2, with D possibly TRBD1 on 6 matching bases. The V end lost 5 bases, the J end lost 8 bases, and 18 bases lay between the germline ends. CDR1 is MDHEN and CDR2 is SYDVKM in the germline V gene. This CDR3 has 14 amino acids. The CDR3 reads CASSTTGNLEGYTF. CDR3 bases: TGTGCCAGCAGTACAACAGGGAACTTGGAAGGCTACACCTTC.

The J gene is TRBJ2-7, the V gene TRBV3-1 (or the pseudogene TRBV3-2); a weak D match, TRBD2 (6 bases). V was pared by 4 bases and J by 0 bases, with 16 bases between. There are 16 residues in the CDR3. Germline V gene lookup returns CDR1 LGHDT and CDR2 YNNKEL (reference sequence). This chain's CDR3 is CASSPNRDWSSYEQYF. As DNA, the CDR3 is TGTGCCAGCAGCCCCAACCGGGACTGGAGCTCCTACGAGCAGTACTTC.

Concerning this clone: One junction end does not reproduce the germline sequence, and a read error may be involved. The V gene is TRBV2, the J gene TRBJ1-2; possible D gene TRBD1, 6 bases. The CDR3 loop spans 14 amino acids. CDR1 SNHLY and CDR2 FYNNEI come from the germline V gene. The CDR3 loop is CASGDLQGNYGYTF. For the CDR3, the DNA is TGTGCCAGCGGTGATCTACAGGGTAACTATGGCTACACCTTC.

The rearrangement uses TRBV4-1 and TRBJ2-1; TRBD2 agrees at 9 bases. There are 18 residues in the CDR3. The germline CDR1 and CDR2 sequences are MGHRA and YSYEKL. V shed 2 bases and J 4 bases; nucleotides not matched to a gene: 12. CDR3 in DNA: TGCGCCAGCAGCCAATTCTCTCGGGGCGGGGGGGAGTACAATGAGCAGTTCTTC. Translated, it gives CASSQFSRGGGEYNEQFF.

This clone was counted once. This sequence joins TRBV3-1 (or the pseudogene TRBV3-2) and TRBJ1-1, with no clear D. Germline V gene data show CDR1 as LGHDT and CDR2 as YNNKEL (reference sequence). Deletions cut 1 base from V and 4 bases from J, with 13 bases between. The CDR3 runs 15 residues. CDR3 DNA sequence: TGTGCCAGCAGCCAAGCTCAGGCAGGATTCACTGAAGCTTTCTTT. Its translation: CASSQAQAGFTEAFF.